The subject of this entry is one T cell receptor (beta chain). The target antigen is unknown. The V gene's germline CDR1 is ENHRY and CDR2 SYGVKD. The CDR3 runs to 15 residues. UMI-labeled 5' RACE yielded the TRB cDNA libraries. TCRdb re-called the 5' RACE reads and shows each CDR3 protein once, DNA omitted. Recorded for this sample: 90,000 to 150,000 distinct CDR3 sequences. This entry is derived from a study of CXCR3-negative and CXCR3-positive naive CD8 T cells. Study-wide results and limits: CXCR3-positive naive cells had more hydrophobic TRB CDR3s than CXCR3-negative naive cells.

With around 310,000 cells each, the CD8+ T cell subsets were individually sorted in triplicate. Among CD8+ T cells, naive ones were CD45RO-CCR7+CD27+CD95-. The chain couples TRBV10-3 to TRBJ2-5; TCRdb indicates TRBD2, and absent DNA this call remains unverified. The clonotype was recovered from a human donor in good health. Some clones in this sample may be carry-over from other donors' samples. The specimen was naive CXCR3+ CD8+ T cells from blood. The sample's subset: CD45RO-CCR7+CD27+CD95- naive CD8+ T cells expressing CXCR3 (TNR3+). The CDR3 protein is CAISEGQAYQETQYF.